These 2 T cell receptor beta chains were all obtained from the same sample, sequenced in a study of CD8+ T cells in alopecia areata (dated by TCRdb to about 2018). Library construction relied on the immunoSEQ multiplex PCR assay. To provide template for TCR sequencing, every sample had RNA extracted and reverse transcribed into cDNA. The clones in this table, taken by TCRdb from immuneACCESS, are in-frame only. Not every clone is retained; where verified, under half of the shortfall comes from an unresolved V gene, and the cause of the rest is unknown. The sample yields more than 95,000 clones; 47% were counted once. The top ten constitute more than 9% of the sample. The sample consisted of NKG2D-low CD8+ T cells sorted from blood. What this sample's cell subset or site label stands for: sorted CD8+ NKG2D-low blood T cells. These receptors all stem from a human donor with alopecia areata.

This clone was observed a handful of times. Other DNA variants within this sample encode the same CDR3. As DNA, the CDR3 is TGCAGCGTTGTTGGGGGAAACACCGGGGAGCTGTTTTTT. Encoded protein: CSVVGGNTGELFF. This chain links TRBV29-1 with TRBJ2-2, with D tentatively TRBD1 or TRBD2 (5 bases each). The CDR3 length is 13 residues. The V gene's germline CDR1 is SQVTM and CDR2 ANQGSEA. Trimming cost V 4 bases and J 2 bases, with 8 bases left between them.

This chain joins TRBV25-1 and TRBJ1-2; D unclear. The V gene lost 2 bases and the J gene lost 4 bases, with 8 bases spanning the gap. Germline CDR1 MGHDK, CDR2 SYGVNS. The CDR3 runs 13 residues. In nucleotides, the CDR3 is TGTGCCAGCAGTGAAGGTGGGGTCTATGGCTACACCTTC. Translation: CASSEGGVYGYTF.